These 31 T cell receptor beta chains were sequenced from one sample in a study of T-cell memory formation after mild COVID-19 (dated by TCRdb to the early 2020s). The library relied on 5' RACE. The listed sequencing device is Illumina NovaSeq 6000. The public reads were quality trimmed at Q25 with fastp and then assembled into clones with MiXCR by TCRdb, keeping productive beta chains. Each record represents a unique CDR3 protein, reported with the most common genes and DNA among its rows. This sample holds 300,000 to 350,000 distinct CDR3 sequences; roughly an eighth were observed only once. Jointly, the top ten make up 21% of the sample. The specimen was PBMCs or a T cell subset sorted from them (not recorded which). The receptor set was obtained from a young man who had mild COVID-19 (a few samples of this study predate the infection). The sample titles of this study are shuffled in the database, so cell type and time point are left out; the donor was told from shared clones.

This chain uses TRBV5-1 with TRBJ2-7, with D maybe TRBD2 (7 bases). The germline V gene encodes CDR1 SGHRS and CDR2 YFSETQ. This CDR3 has 16 residues. V gave up 4 bases and J gave up 3 bases, with 20 bases separating them. CDR3 amino acids: CASSQILGGGGYEQYF. In DNA form, the CDR3 reads TGCGCCAGCAGCCAAATCCTAGGGGGGGGCGGCTACGAGCAGTACTTC.

The chain couples TRBV6-5 to TRBJ1-1, with D perhaps TRBD1 (6 bases). Trimming removed 2 bases from V and 3 bases from J, with 7 bases in between. The CDR3 has 13 amino acids. Per germline, CDR1 MNHEY and CDR2 SVGAGI. As DNA, the CDR3 is TGTGCCAGCAGTTACCACAGGGACACTGAAGCTTTCTTT. This translates into CASSYHRDTEAFF.

The chain links TRBV5-4 to TRBJ2-7; no firm D call. The V gene lost 0 bases and the J gene lost 6 bases, with 10 bases spanning the gap. Germline V gives CDR1 SGHNT, CDR2 YYREEE (reference sequence). CDR3 length equals 13 residues. This CDR3 is CASSLAGRLEQYV. The CDR3 DNA reads as TGTGCCAGCAGCTTGGCCGGGCGGCTCGAGCAGTACGTC.

The V gene is TRBV5-1, the J gene TRBJ1-1; 7 bases line up with TRBD1. Looked up from germline, CDR1 is SGHRS and CDR2 is YFSETQ. The CDR3 covers 15 residues. J gave up 5 bases and V 3 bases, and 10 bases lay outside the gene matches. DNA of the CDR3: TGCGCCAGCAGCTCAGAAAGACAGGGAGGGACTGAAGCTTTCTTT. It is translated as CASSSERQGGTEAFF.

This clonotype was observed a handful of times. V gene TRBV20-1 combines with J gene TRBJ2-5; D not certain. Germline V gene data show CDR1 as DFQATT and CDR2 as SNEGSKA (reference sequence). CDR3 size: 13 residues. V lost 1 base and J 3 bases, leaving 9 bases between the germline ends. The chain's CDR3 is CSARVGPEETQYF. Written as DNA, the CDR3 is TGCAGTGCTAGAGTAGGACCCGAAGAGACCCAGTACTTC.

This clonotype was detected only a few times. The V call is TRBV20-1, the J call TRBJ2-7, with TRBD2 as a possible D gene (6 bases). The CDR3 has 19 residues. Germline values: CDR1 DFQATT, CDR2 SNEGSKA (reference sequence). V lost 4 bases to trimming and J lost 4 bases, with 32 bases between them. CDR3 DNA: TGCAGTGCTACTACGCCAGGGCTAGCGAGGGCGGCTTACCATTACGAGCAGTACGTC. Translation: CSATTPGLARAAYHYEQYV.

The rearrangement joins TRBV29-1 to TRBJ2-1; maybe TRBD1 (5 bases). CDR1 and CDR2 from the germline V gene are SQVTM and ANQGSEA. The CDR3 extends over 12 amino acids. V gave up 3 bases and J gave up 10 bases, with 13 bases separating them. CDR3 in DNA: TGCAGCGTTGACCCAGGGCCTTGGGAGCAGTTCTTC. This codes for CSVDPGPWEQFF.

This clonotype was recorded a few times. The chain has TRBV27 and TRBJ1-2; a possible D gene is TRBD1 (5 bases). The CDR3 extends over 14 amino acids. The germline V gene has CDR1 MNHEY and CDR2 SMNVEV (reference sequence). Trimming removed 4 bases at V and 4 bases at J, with 13 bases between. DNA of the CDR3: TGTGCCAGCAGTTCCGGGGACCTCATCTATGGCTACACCTTC. Its translation: CASSSGDLIYGYTF.

The V gene is TRBV29-1, the J gene TRBJ2-1; 7 nucleotides match TRBD2. The CDR3 consists of 12 residues. The germline V gene encodes CDR1 SQVTM and CDR2 ANQGSEA. Trimming cost V 5 bases and J 7 bases; bases outside gene matches: 5. CDR3 amino acids: CSVNLGGNEQFF. In nucleotides, the CDR3 is TGCAGCGTTAACTTGGGGGGGAATGAGCAGTTCTTC.

This clonotype was detected a few times. J is TRBJ1-4 and V is TRBV12-3 or TRBV12-4; D unresolved. V lost 7 bases and J lost 4, with 10 bases in between. CDR3 length: 13 residues. The CDR3 region has the DNA TGTGCCAGCAAAGAACAGATTAATGAAAAACTGTTTTTT. Residues: CASKEQINEKLFF.

This clonotype was picked up a small number of times. The J gene is TRBJ2-4, the V gene TRBV9, with a tentative D call TRBD2 (6 bases). Germline CDR1 SGDLS, CDR2 YYNGEE. The CDR3 contains 13 residues. Trimming took off 4 bases at V and 9 bases at J, with 14 bases between the two ends. In DNA form, the CDR3 reads TGTGCCAGCAGCCCTCGCGGGGTGAGCATTCAGTACTTC. This sequence encodes CASSPRGVSIQYF.

The genes are TRBV9 and TRBJ2-7, with 11 bases identical to TRBD2. CDR1 is SGDLS, CDR2 YYNGEE, per germline. This CDR3 has 19 residues. V lost 0 bases to trimming and J lost 4 bases; unmatched junction nucleotides: 15. CDR3 region: CASSVAPLAGGASGYEQYF. CDR3 nucleotides: TGTGCCAGCAGCGTAGCTCCCCTAGCGGGGGGTGCGTCTGGGTACGAGCAGTACTTC.

V gene TRBV12-3 or TRBV12-4 combines with J gene TRBJ2-5, with 11 nucleotides matching TRBD1. V shed 5 bases and J 1 base; nucleotides not matched to a gene: 6. The CDR3 length is 16 residues. DNA of the CDR3: TGTGCCAGCAGTCCCTCGGGACAGGGGGTCCAAGAGACCCAGTACTTC. Its translation is CASSPSGQGVQETQYF.

This clonotype was seen a handful of times. V usage is TRBV19 and J usage is TRBJ2-7, with D perhaps being TRBD1 or TRBD2 (5 bases each). In germline, CDR1 is LNHDA, CDR2 SQIVND (reference sequence). V was cut by 5 bases and J by 0 bases, with 17 bases left in between. The CDR3 consists of 16 residues. CDR3 protein: CASSLGERRSSYEQYF. CDR3 nucleotides: TGTGCCAGTAGTCTGGGGGAGCGCAGGAGCTCCTACGAGCAGTACTTC. Complete variable domain (other parts from reference TRBV19 and TRBJ2-7): DGGITQSPKYLFRKEGQNVTLSCEQNLNHDAMYWYRQDPGQGLRLIYYSQIVNDFQKGDIAEGYSVSREKKESFPLTVTSAQKNPTAFYLCASSLGERRSSYEQYFGPGTRLTVT.

This clonotype was detected only a few times. The V call is TRBV7-3, the J call TRBJ2-3; 8 nucleotides match TRBD2. The CDR3 runs 15 residues. Germline V gives CDR1 SGHTA, CDR2 FQGTGA. V lost 5 bases to trimming and J lost 2 bases; unmatched junction nucleotides: 6. CDR3: CASSLNSGITDTQYF. CDR3 nucleotides: TGTGCCAGCAGCCTTAATAGCGGGATCACAGATACGCAGTATTTT.

This clonotype was found a few times. The CDR3 region has the DNA TGTGCCAGCAGTGTATATTCCCCCCGGCTGGGGCTGACTGAAGCTTTCTTT. Residues: CASSVYSPRLGLTEAFF. The chain links TRBV25-1 to TRBJ1-1; a weak D match, TRBD1 (5 bases). Trimming cost V 4 bases and J 5 bases, with 23 bases left between them. This CDR3 spans 17 amino acids. Germline assignment: CDR1 MGHDK and CDR2 SYGVNS.

The chain combines TRBV30 with TRBJ2-7; 8 nucleotides agree with TRBD1. CDR3 length: 13 amino acids. The germline V gene has CDR1 GTSNPN and CDR2 SVGIG (reference sequence). Losses at the gene ends were 2 bases for V and 7 bases for J; bases not matched to a gene: 7. DNA of the CDR3: TGTGCCTGGAGTCCTCAGGGGGCGAGGGAGCAGTACTTC. It codes for CAWSPQGAREQYF.

The chain joins TRBV5-1 to TRBJ1-5; 11 bases map to TRBD1. Germline CDR1 is SGHRS and CDR2 is YFSETQ. The CDR3 covers 15 residues. J was trimmed by 8 bases and V by 0 bases; bases with no gene match: 4. The CDR3 protein is CASSLGTGGLEPQHF. In nucleotides, the CDR3 is TGCGCCAGCAGCTTGGGGACAGGGGGCTTGGAGCCCCAGCATTTT.

The chain has TRBV5-1 and TRBJ1-1; D gene unclear. V dropped 0 bases and J dropped 5 bases, with 11 bases sitting between them. The V gene's germline CDR1 is SGHRS and CDR2 YFSETQ. The length of the CDR3 is 14 residues. CDR3 DNA: TGCGCCAGCAGCTTGGACAGCACGGCGACTGAAGCTTTCTTT. Translating gives CASSLDSTATEAFF.

In its sample, this clonotype was seen a few times. The chain links TRBV14 to TRBJ2-1; D might be TRBD1 or TRBD2, each matching 5 bases. This CDR3 has 14 residues. V was cut by 8 bases and J by 6 bases, with 17 bases left in between. CDR1 is SGHDN, CDR2 FVKESK, per germline. The DNA for the CDR3 is TGTGCCAGCGAGGGACCGCAGACACCCAATGAGCAGTTCTTC. Its protein is CASEGPQTPNEQFF.

The J gene is TRBJ2-7, the V gene TRBV6-5; 10 nucleotides line up with TRBD1. The length of the CDR3 is 14 residues. CDR1 is MNHEY and CDR2 is SVGAGI in the germline V gene. After removal of 5 bases from V and 5 bases from J, the junction contained 6 bases not matched to a gene. The CDR3 region has the DNA TGTGCCAGCAGTGGACAGGGGGTTAGGGACGAGCAGTACTTC. Amino acid sequence: CASSGQGVRDEQYF.

This sequence joins TRBV5-1 and TRBJ2-6; D is unresolved. The germline V and J ends were trimmed by 2 bases and 0 bases, with 6 bases remaining between them. The CDR3 sequence is 15 residues long. In germline, CDR1 is SGHRS, CDR2 YFSETQ. The CDR3 loop is CASSFSVSGANVLTF. As DNA, the CDR3 is TGCGCCAGCAGCTTTTCTGTCTCTGGGGCCAACGTCCTGACTTTC.

This clonotype has a handful of counts. The rearrangement links TRBV20-1 to TRBJ1-2, with D unclear. V was trimmed by 4 bases and J by 4 bases, leaving 4 bases between them. The germline gives CDR1 DFQATT, CDR2 SNEGSKA (reference sequence). The CDR3 extends over 10 amino acids. CDR3 nucleotides: TGCAGTGCTATTTTCTATGGCTACACCTTC. It yields the protein CSAIFYGYTF.

This clonotype was counted ten times or more. The rearrangement joins TRBV12-3 or TRBV12-4 to TRBJ2-3, with 13 bases fitting TRBD2. The CDR3 contains 15 residues. Trimming removed 5 bases from V and 5 bases from J; junction bases left unmatched: 4. In DNA form, the CDR3 reads TGTGCCAGCAGTCCTCGACTAGCGGGGGGAGATACGCAGTATTTT. Its translation: CASSPRLAGGDTQYF.

This clonotype was seen more than once but under ten times. The rearrangement joins TRBV2 to TRBJ2-7, with D perhaps matching TRBD1 or TRBD2 (5 bases each). CDR3 length: 14 residues. Germline V CDR1 and CDR2: SNHLY, FYNNEI. The germline V and J ends were trimmed by 5 bases and 2 bases, with 13 bases remaining between them. The CDR3 coding sequence is TGTGCCAGCAGTCCCGGGACGGTACCCTACGAGCAGTACGTC. Translating it yields CASSPGTVPYEQYV.

This clonotype was found many times. V gene TRBV23-1 combines with J gene TRBJ2-2; D gene uncertain. TRBV23-1 is noted as an ORF with a role that remains uncertain. Trimming took off 5 bases at V and 6 bases at J, with 7 bases between the two ends. The CDR3 is 12 amino acids. DNA for the CDR3: TGCGCCAGCAGTACGAGAGCCGGGGAGCTGTTTTTT. Its protein product is CASSTRAGELFF.

This sequence joins TRBV6-2 or TRBV6-3 and TRBJ1-5; D is uncertain. Trimming removed 0 bases at V and 7 bases at J, with 22 bases between. CDR3 length equals 18 residues. The germline CDR1 and CDR2 sequences are MNHEY and SVGEGT. The CDR3 DNA sequence: TGTGCCAGCAGTTACTCTCCATTGTCCGGTGCAGTTCGCCAGCCCCAGCATTTT. Residues: CASSYSPLSGAVRQPQHF.

The chain has TRBV6-2 or TRBV6-3 and TRBJ2-7, with 9 bases lining up with TRBD1. The germline gives CDR1 MNHEY, CDR2 SVGEGT. The CDR3 is made up of 13 amino acids. V shed 6 bases and J 6 bases; nucleotides not matched to a gene: 6. The CDR3 DNA reads as TGTGCCAGCAGCTGGGGGGACAGGGCCGAGCAGTACGTC. Protein sequence: CASSWGDRAEQYV.

This clonotype was observed a handful of times. The chain has TRBV6-5 and TRBJ2-1; D is uncertain. This CDR3 spans 12 amino acids. V was trimmed by 6 bases and J by 8 bases, leaving 11 bases between them. Per the germline V gene, CDR1 is MNHEY and CDR2 is SVGAGI. The CDR3 DNA is TGTGCCAGCAGCTCTACAATCGATGAGCAGTTCTTC. This sequence encodes CASSSTIDEQFF.

This clonotype was found a few times. The chain has TRBV5-1 and TRBJ2-6; D tentatively fits TRBD1 or TRBD2 (5 bases each). The V end lost 7 bases, the J end lost 4 bases, and 15 bases lay between the germline ends. CDR1 and CDR2 (germline): SGHRS, YFSETQ. The CDR3 is made up of 15 amino acids. The CDR3 loop reads CASGLGDSGANVLTF. In nucleotides, the CDR3 is TGCGCCAGCGGTTTGGGGGATTCAGGGGCCAACGTCCTGACTTTC.

This clonotype was recorded many times. The J gene is TRBJ2-5, the V gene TRBV9; TRBD2 matches at 9 bases. Germline CDR1 is SGDLS and CDR2 is YYNGEE. CDR3 length equals 13 residues. The trim removed 3 bases at V and 7 bases at J, leaving 4 bases unmatched. Here the CDR3 reads CASSEGLAVTQYF. CDR3 nucleotides: TGTGCCAGCAGCGAGGGACTAGCCGTGACCCAGTACTTC.